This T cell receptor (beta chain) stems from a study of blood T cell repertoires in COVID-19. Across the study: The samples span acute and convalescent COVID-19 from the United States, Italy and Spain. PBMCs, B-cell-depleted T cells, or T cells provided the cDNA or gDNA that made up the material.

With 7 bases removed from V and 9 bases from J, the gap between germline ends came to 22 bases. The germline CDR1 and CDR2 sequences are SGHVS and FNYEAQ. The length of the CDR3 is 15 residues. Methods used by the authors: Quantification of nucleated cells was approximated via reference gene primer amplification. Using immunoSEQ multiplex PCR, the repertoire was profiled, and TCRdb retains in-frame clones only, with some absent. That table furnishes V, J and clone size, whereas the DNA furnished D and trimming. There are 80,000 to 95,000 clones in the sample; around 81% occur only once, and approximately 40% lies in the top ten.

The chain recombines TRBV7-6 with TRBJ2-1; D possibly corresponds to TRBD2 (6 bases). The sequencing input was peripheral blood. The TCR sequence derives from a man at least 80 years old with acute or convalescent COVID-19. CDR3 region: CASTQTGTRLSEQFF. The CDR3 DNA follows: TGTGCCAGCACCCAAACGGGGACTCGGTTGAGTGAGCAGTTCTTC.